Each of the 31 T cell receptor beta chains below was sequenced from the same sample in a study of T cell changes during pregnancy in multiple sclerosis. This table comes from immunoSEQ multiplex PCR, and its TCRdb copy is limited to in-frame clones, with some not included. The sample records approximately 130,000 clones, 90% to 95% being singletons. This sample comprised peripheral blood, obtained before pregnancy. These receptors came from a female donor with multiple sclerosis, enrolled in a pregnancy study.

This clone was recorded once. The chain is built from TRBV28 and TRBJ2-1, with 7 bases lining up with TRBD2. After removal of 2 bases from V and 4 bases from J, the junction contained 5 bases not matched to a gene. Germline CDR1 reads MDHEN; CDR2 reads SYDVKM. The CDR3 consists of 15 residues. DNA for the CDR3: TGTGCCAGCAGTTTAAGGCGGGAGTATTACAATGAGCAGTTCTTC. It specifies CASSLRREYYNEQFF. The whole variable domain, filled in from reference TRBV28 and TRBJ2-1, reads DVKVTQSSRYLVKRTGEKVFLECVQDMDHENMFWYRQDPGLGLRLIYFSYDVKMKEKGDIPEGYSVSREKKERFSLILESASTNQTSMYLCASSLRREYYNEQFFGPGTRLTVL.

This chain joins TRBV6-1 and TRBJ1-2; D possibly corresponds to TRBD1 (6 bases). V shed 3 bases and J shed 4 bases, with 18 bases lying between them. Germline V CDR1 and CDR2: MNHNS, SASEGT. The CDR3 totals 16 residues. The CDR3: CASSDPLGGAGYGYTF. CDR3 sequence (DNA): TGTGCCAGCAGTGACCCTCTGGGGGGGGCCGGCTATGGCTACACCTTC.

DNA of the CDR3: TGTGCCAGCAGTTTGGAAGGAGGGAGAGCCGGGGAGCTGTTTTTT. Translating gives CASSLEGGRAGELFF. The gene calls are TRBV28 and TRBJ2-2; D is possibly TRBD2 (6 bases). In germline, CDR1 is MDHEN, CDR2 SYDVKM. V lost 3 bases and J lost 6, with 14 bases in between. The CDR3 is 15 residues long.

The chain uses TRBV19 and TRBJ1-2, with TRBD1 matching over 8 bases. This CDR3 spans 14 amino acids. V shed 5 bases, J shed 3 bases, and the junction held 5 bases outside the gene matches. Germline loops: CDR1 LNHDA, CDR2 SQIVND (reference sequence). This CDR3 reads CASSFVTGDYGYTF. The CDR3 DNA is TGTGCCAGTAGTTTCGTGACAGGGGACTATGGCTACACCTTC. Full variable domain (missing parts from reference TRBV19 and TRBJ1-2): DGGITQSPKYLFRKEGQNVTLSCEQNLNHDAMYWYRQDPGQGLRLIYYSQIVNDFQKGDIAEGYSVSREKKESFPLTVTSAQKNPTAFYLCASSFVTGDYGYTFGSGTRLTVV.

CDR3 region: CSARMDTEQFF. The CDR3 nucleotides are TGCAGTGCTAGAATGGACACTGAGCAGTTCTTC. The chain carries TRBV20-1 and TRBJ2-1; maybe TRBD1 (5 bases). In germline, CDR1 is DFQATT, CDR2 SNEGSKA (reference sequence). The V end was cut by 2 bases, the J end by 9 bases, with 8 bases between. The CDR3 totals 11 residues.

V is TRBV18 and J is TRBJ2-7, with 11 bases fitting TRBD1. The CDR3 runs to 15 residues. V dropped 3 bases and J dropped 3; count of bases not matched to a gene: 4. Germline V CDR1 and CDR2: KGHSH, LQKENI. CDR3 loop: CASSPGTGGFYEQYF. As DNA, the CDR3 is TGTGCCAGCTCACCCGGGACAGGGGGTTTCTACGAGCAGTACTTC.

This clone has only one observation. The chain couples TRBV28 to TRBJ2-2; 9 nucleotides align to TRBD2. The CDR3 contains 14 residues. Germline values: CDR1 MDHEN, CDR2 SYDVKM. The V segment lost 5 bases and the J segment 12 bases; nucleotides outside the gene matches: 10. In DNA form, the CDR3 reads TGTGCCAGCAGTGAAGCGGGAGGCCTGGATAAGCTGTTTTTT. Its translation: CASSEAGGLDKLFF.

V gene TRBV11-2 combines with J gene TRBJ1-1, with unresolved D. Germline assignment: CDR1 SGHAT and CDR2 FQNNGV. This CDR3 contains 12 residues. Deletions cut 3 bases from V and 7 bases from J, with 9 bases between. The CDR3 sequence: CASSFRGDEAFF. The CDR3, as DNA: TGTGCCAGCAGCTTTCGGGGAGATGAAGCTTTCTTT. Filled out from reference TRBV11-2 and TRBJ1-1, the complete variable domain reads EAGVAQSPRYKIIEKRQSVAFWCNPISGHATLYWYQQILGQGPKLLIQFQNNGVVDDSQLPKDRFSAERLKGVDSTLKIQPAKLEDSAVYLCASSFRGDEAFFGQGTRLTVV.

Here the CDR3 DNA reads TGTGCCAGCAGGGGAGGACAGGGATTGGAAGAGCAGTACTTC. Protein product: CASRGGQGLEEQYF. This chain uses TRBV2 with TRBJ2-7; TRBD1 aligns across 8 bases. CDR3 length equals 14 residues. CDR1 SNHLY and CDR2 FYNNEI come from the germline V gene. The ends lost 6 bases at V and 7 bases at J; junction bases unmatched: 11.

This clone was counted a single time. This chain uses TRBV28 with TRBJ2-7; 8 nucleotides match TRBD1. The CDR3 sequence is 15 residues long. V lost 6 bases to trimming and J lost 0 bases; unmatched junction nucleotides: 7. Germline-derived CDR1 and CDR2 are MDHEN and SYDVKM. This CDR3 is CASREQGASSYEQYF. CDR3 in DNA: TGTGCCAGCAGGGAGCAGGGGGCGAGCTCCTACGAGCAGTACTTC.

This chain joins TRBV30 and TRBJ2-1; 7 bases match TRBD2. CDR1 and CDR2 from the germline V gene are GTSNPN and SVGIG (reference sequence). V was pared by 0 bases and J by 4 bases, with 6 bases of the junction left unmatched. This CDR3 region has 15 residues. CDR3 DNA: TGTGCCTGGAGTGTCGGCACTAGCGTGTACAATGAGCAGTTCTTC. Protein: CAWSVGTSVYNEQFF. Full variable domain (remainder filled in from reference TRBV30 and TRBJ2-1): SQTIHQWPATLVQPVGSPLSLECTVEGTSNPNLYWYRQAAGRGLQLLFYSVGIGQISSEVPQNLSASRPQDRQFILSSKKLLLSDSGFYLCAWSVGTSVYNEQFFGPGTRLTVL.

This clone appeared a single time. The V call is TRBV9, the J call TRBJ1-1, with 9 bases matching TRBD1. V was pared by 1 base and J by 1 base, with 11 bases of the junction left unmatched. Per the germline V gene, CDR1 is SGDLS and CDR2 is YYNGEE. The CDR3 has 18 amino acids. CDR3 nucleotide sequence: TGTGCCAGCAGCGTAAGCGCCGGGACAGGGTGGGAGAACACTGAAGCTTTCTTT. Translating gives CASSVSAGTGWENTEAFF.

This rearrangement joins TRBV27 to TRBJ1-2; no clear D gene. Germline V gives CDR1 MNHEY, CDR2 SMNVEV (reference sequence). V lost 8 bases and J lost 4, with 8 bases in between. CDR3 length: 11 amino acids. In nucleotides, the CDR3 is TGTGCCAGCCGTGACATCTATGGCTACACCTTC. It encodes CASRDIYGYTF.

The rearrangement joins TRBV6-5 to TRBJ1-3, with D possibly being TRBD1 (6 bases). The CDR3 is 15 amino acids. V shed 6 bases and J shed 0 bases, with 12 bases lying between them. Looked up from germline, CDR1 is MNHEY and CDR2 is SVGAGI. The CDR3 sequence is CASRGRGISGNTIYF. The CDR3, as DNA: TGTGCCAGCAGGGGCAGGGGAATCTCTGGAAACACCATATATTTT.

CDR3 DNA sequence: TGTGCCAGCAGCGCCGGGACAGGGGTTGAGGGCTACACCTTC. As protein: CASSAGTGVEGYTF. The J gene is TRBJ1-2, the V gene TRBV7-3, with 10 nucleotides matching TRBD1. The CDR3 length is 14 residues. J gave up 8 bases and V 5 bases, and 8 bases lay outside the gene matches. Germline CDR1 SGHTA, CDR2 FQGTGA.

The chain employs TRBV19 and TRBJ1-3; a weak D match, TRBD1 (6 bases). The CDR3 loop spans 15 amino acids. CDR1 and CDR2 from the germline V gene are LNHDA and SQIVND (reference sequence). Trimming took 5 bases from V and 2 from J, leaving 13 bases between them. In DNA, the CDR3 is TGTGCCAGTAGTTCTGAAAGGACAGCTGGAAACACCATATATTTT. Amino acids: CASSSERTAGNTIYF.

This clone was observed a single time. The chain carries TRBV30 and TRBJ1-1, with unresolved D. CDR3 length: 13 residues. CDR1 and CDR2 (germline): GTSNPN, SVGIG (reference sequence). V shed 2 bases and J shed 4 bases, with 11 bases lying between them. The CDR3 spells CAWSKYSGTEAFF. CDR3 sequence (DNA): TGTGCCTGGAGTAAATATTCGGGCACTGAAGCTTTCTTT.

The rearrangement links TRBV10-2 to TRBJ2-5, with 8 bases identical to TRBD2. The CDR3 loop spans 16 amino acids. CDR1 WSHSY and CDR2 SAAADI come from the germline V gene. V trimming: 4 bases; J trimming: 4 bases; junction bases outside the gene matches: 11. The CDR3 DNA is TGCGCCAGCAGTGCTATACCCGGGAGGGCCTTAGAGACCCAGTACTTC. Amino acids: CASSAIPGRALETQYF.

V and J are TRBV6-5 and TRBJ1-1; D is ambiguous. Germline-derived CDR1 and CDR2 are MNHEY and SVGAGI. V was cut by 6 bases and J by 3 bases, with 17 bases left in between. The CDR3 is 15 residues long. The CDR3 protein is CASRPAPREYTEAFF. The CDR3 DNA reads TGTGCCAGCAGACCAGCCCCGAGGGAGTACACTGAAGCTTTCTTT.

The chain couples TRBV27 to TRBJ2-2, with TRBD2 as a possible D gene (5 bases). The CDR3 is 16 amino acids. In germline, CDR1 is MNHEY, CDR2 SMNVEV (reference sequence). The germline V and J ends were trimmed by 6 bases and 0 bases, with 14 bases remaining between them. The CDR3 spells CASRRASFSNTGELFF. The CDR3 bases are TGTGCCAGCAGGCGGGCCTCCTTTTCGAACACCGGGGAGCTGTTTTTT.

The chain combines TRBV7-9 with TRBJ1-4, with D possibly TRBD1 on 5 matching bases. The CDR3 is 14 residues long. CDR1 SEHNR and CDR2 FQNEAQ come from the germline V gene (reference sequence). Trimming removed 5 bases at V and 5 bases at J, with 12 bases between. The DNA for the CDR3 is TGTGCCAGCAGCCTATCCCGGGGGAATGAAAAACTGTTTTTT. Translating gives CASSLSRGNEKLFF.

V usage is TRBV4-1 and J usage is TRBJ1-2; 11 bases align to TRBD1. This CDR3 is 15 amino acids long. Trimming cost V 5 bases and J 4 bases; bases outside gene matches: 6. Germline V gene sequence: CDR1 MGHRA, CDR2 YSYEKL. DNA of the CDR3: TGCGCCAGCAGCTCCTGGACAGGGGGCGTCTATGGCTACACCTTC. Translated, it gives CASSSWTGGVYGYTF.

This chain links TRBV7-9 with TRBJ2-5, with D perhaps matching TRBD1 (5 bases). This CDR3 has 13 amino acids. The V end was cut by 4 bases, the J end by 3 bases, with 9 bases between. Germline-derived CDR1 and CDR2 are SEHNR and FQNEAQ (reference sequence). The CDR3 here is CASSSTAEETQYF. The CDR3 nucleotides are TGTGCCAGCAGCTCGACAGCAGAAGAGACCCAGTACTTC.

DNA of the CDR3: TGCGCCAGCAGCTTGGCCCCTTTTGGGGCGGAAACTGAAGCTTTCTTT. As protein: CASSLAPFGAETEAFF. The chain uses TRBV5-1 and TRBJ1-1; the D gene is possibly TRBD1 (5 bases). Trimming pared 0 bases from V and 5 bases from J, leaving 17 bases between. This CDR3 comprises 16 residues. CDR1 and CDR2 from the germline V gene are SGHRS and YFSETQ.

This clone was counted a single time. This chain joins TRBV7-9 and TRBJ1-1, with D possibly TRBD1 on 5 matching bases. The CDR3 has 13 amino acids. The V gene's germline CDR1 is SEHNR and CDR2 FQNEAQ (reference sequence). V was trimmed by 1 base and J by 7 bases, leaving 10 bases between them. CDR3 bases: TGTGCCAGCAGCTTAGGTACAGGCCTTGAAGCTTTCTTT. This codes for CASSLGTGLEAFF.

The chain employs TRBV6-1 and TRBJ2-7; a weak D match, TRBD2 (6 bases). Germline V CDR1 and CDR2: MNHNS, SASEGT. The CDR3 consists of 16 residues. Trimming shortened V by 0 bases and J by 2 bases, and 14 bases separated the two germline ends. This CDR3 reads CASSEATRGITYEQYF. The CDR3 bases are TGTGCCAGCAGTGAAGCTACGCGGGGAATCACCTACGAGCAGTACTTC.

This chain joins TRBV6-6 and TRBJ1-2; the match to TRBD1 covers 7 bases. V trimming: 4 bases; J trimming: 4 bases; junction bases outside the gene matches: 3. The CDR3 runs 13 residues. Germline CDR1 reads MNHNY; CDR2 reads SVGAGI (reference sequence). The CDR3 is CASSFGQAYGYTF. The CDR3 DNA reads TGTGCCAGCAGTTTTGGACAGGCCTATGGCTACACCTTC.

The chain carries TRBV9 and TRBJ2-1, with 8 bases matching TRBD2. This CDR3 is built from 16 residues. The germline V gene has CDR1 SGDLS and CDR2 YYNGEE. Germline trimming cut 0 bases from V and 4 bases from J; bases unmatched to any gene: 6. The CDR3 loop reads CASSVGTSGSYNEQFF. The CDR3 nucleotides read TGTGCCAGCAGCGTAGGTACTAGCGGTTCTTACAATGAGCAGTTCTTC. Variable domain in full (rest from reference TRBV9 and TRBJ2-1): DSGVTQTPKHLITATGQRVTLRCSPRSGDLSVYWYQQSLDQGLQFLIQYYNGEERAKGNILERFSAQQFPDLHSELNLSSLELGDSALYFCASSVGTSGSYNEQFFGPGTRLTVL.

The chain joins TRBV9 to TRBJ1-2, with D possibly matching TRBD1 (6 bases). Trimming left V 3 bases short and J 4 bases short, with 16 bases between. The CDR3 has 15 residues. CDR1 is SGDLS, CDR2 YYNGEE, per germline. The CDR3 region has the DNA TGTGCCAGCAGCGACCCCTCAGGGGCCTCCTATGGCTACACCTTC. Its translation: CASSDPSGASYGYTF.

The chain couples TRBV6-1 to TRBJ2-7, with D maybe TRBD2 (6 bases). CDR3 length: 14 residues. V gave up 8 bases and J gave up 3 bases, with 17 bases separating them. The germline gives CDR1 MNHNS, CDR2 SASEGT. The CDR3 DNA reads as TGTGCCAGCGGAGCCGGGGGAAATAACTACGAGCAGTACTTC. This encodes CASGAGGNNYEQYF.

This clone showed up many times. The chain joins TRBV19 to TRBJ2-1; 9 bases align to TRBD1. Germline CDR1 LNHDA, CDR2 SQIVND (reference sequence). This CDR3 has 15 residues. J lost 3 bases, V lost 9 bases, and 9 bases had no gene match. The CDR3 coding sequence is TGTGCCAGCACCCTCCCGGGACAGGGCTACAATGAGCAGTTCTTC. This sequence encodes CASTLPGQGYNEQFF.